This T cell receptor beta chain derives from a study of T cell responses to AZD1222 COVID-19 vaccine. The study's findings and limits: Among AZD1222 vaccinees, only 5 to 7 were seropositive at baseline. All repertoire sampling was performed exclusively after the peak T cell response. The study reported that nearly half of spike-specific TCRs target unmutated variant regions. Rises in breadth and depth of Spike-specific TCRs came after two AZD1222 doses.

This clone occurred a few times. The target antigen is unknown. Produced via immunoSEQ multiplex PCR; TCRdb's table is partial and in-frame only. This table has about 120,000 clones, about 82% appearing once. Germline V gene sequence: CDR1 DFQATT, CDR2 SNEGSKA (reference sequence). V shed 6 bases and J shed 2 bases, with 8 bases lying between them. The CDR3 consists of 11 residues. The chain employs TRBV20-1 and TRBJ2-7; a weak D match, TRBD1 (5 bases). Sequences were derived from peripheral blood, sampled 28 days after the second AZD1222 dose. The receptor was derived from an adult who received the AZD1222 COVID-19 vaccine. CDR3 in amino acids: CSALTAYEQYF. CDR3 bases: TGCAGTGCCCTGACAGCCTACGAGCAGTACTTC.